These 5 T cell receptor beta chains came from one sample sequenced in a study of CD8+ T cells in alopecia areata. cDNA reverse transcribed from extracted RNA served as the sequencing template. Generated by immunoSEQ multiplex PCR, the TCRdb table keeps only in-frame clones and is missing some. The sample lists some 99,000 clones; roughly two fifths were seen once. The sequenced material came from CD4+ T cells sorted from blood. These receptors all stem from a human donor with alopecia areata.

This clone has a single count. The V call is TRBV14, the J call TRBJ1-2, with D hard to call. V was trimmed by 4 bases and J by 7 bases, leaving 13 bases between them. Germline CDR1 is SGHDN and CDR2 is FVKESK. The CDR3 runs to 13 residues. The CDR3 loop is CASSPLPLAGYTF. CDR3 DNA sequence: TGTGCCAGCAGCCCCCTTCCCCTGGCTGGCTACACCTTC.

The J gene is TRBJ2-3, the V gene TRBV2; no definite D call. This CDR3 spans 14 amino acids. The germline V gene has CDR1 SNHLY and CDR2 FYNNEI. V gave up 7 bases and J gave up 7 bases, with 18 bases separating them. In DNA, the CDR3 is TGTGCCAGCATTCTGGGATACACGATGCATACGCAGTATTTT. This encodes CASILGYTMHTQYF. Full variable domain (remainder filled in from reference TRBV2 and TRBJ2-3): EPEVTQTPSHQVTQMGQEVILRCVPISNHLYFYWYRQILGQKVEFLVSFYNNEISEKSEIFDDQFSVERPDGSNFTLKIRSTKLEDSAMYFCASILGYTMHTQYFGPGTRLTVL.

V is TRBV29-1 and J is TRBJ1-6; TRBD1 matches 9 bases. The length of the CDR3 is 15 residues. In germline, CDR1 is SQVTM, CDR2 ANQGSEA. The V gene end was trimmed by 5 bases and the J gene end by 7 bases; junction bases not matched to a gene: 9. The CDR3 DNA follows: TGCAGCGTTACTGACCCGGGGACAGGGAATTCACCCCTCCACTTT. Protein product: CSVTDPGTGNSPLHF.

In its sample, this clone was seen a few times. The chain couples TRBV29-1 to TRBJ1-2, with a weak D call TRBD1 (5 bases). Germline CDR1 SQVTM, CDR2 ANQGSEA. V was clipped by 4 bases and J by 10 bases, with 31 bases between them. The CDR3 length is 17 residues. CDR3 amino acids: CSVVPAGLHPTQTAYTF. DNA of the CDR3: TGCAGCGTTGTCCCCGCGGGGCTCCATCCCACTCAGACTGCCTACACCTTC.

CDR3: CASSGLAGTGELFF. The DNA of the CDR3 is TGTGCCAGCAGCGGACTAGCGGGAACCGGGGAGCTGTTTTTT. V is TRBV9 and J is TRBJ2-2, with 11 positions matching TRBD2. Germline V CDR1 and CDR2: SGDLS, YYNGEE. With 3 bases clipped from V and 5 bases from J, the junction kept 0 bases outside the gene matches. CDR3 length equals 14 residues.